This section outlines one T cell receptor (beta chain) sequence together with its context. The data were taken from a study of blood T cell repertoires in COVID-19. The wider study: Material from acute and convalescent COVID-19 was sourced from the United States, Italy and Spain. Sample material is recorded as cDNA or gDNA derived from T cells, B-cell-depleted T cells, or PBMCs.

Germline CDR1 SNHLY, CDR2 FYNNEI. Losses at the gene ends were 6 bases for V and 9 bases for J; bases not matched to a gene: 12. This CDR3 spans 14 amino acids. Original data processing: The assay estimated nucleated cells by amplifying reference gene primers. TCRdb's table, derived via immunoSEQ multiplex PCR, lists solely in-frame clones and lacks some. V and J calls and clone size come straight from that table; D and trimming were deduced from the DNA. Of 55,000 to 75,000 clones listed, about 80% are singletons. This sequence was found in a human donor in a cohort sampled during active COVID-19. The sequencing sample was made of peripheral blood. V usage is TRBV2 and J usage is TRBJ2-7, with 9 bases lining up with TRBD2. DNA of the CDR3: TGTGCCAGCAGCTTAGCGGGAGCTCTATCGGGGCAGTACTTC. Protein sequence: CASSLAGALSGQYF.